This T cell receptor beta chain was retrieved from a study of blood T cell repertoires in COVID-19. Clones were sequenced by immunoSEQ multiplex PCR, and TCRdb holds only the in-frame ones, with some missing. The data contain fewer than 400,000 clones, roughly nine tenths of them singletons. The germline V gene has CDR1 SGHTA and CDR2 FQGNSA. The length of the CDR3 is 13 residues. V shed 6 bases and J 5 bases; nucleotides not matched to a gene: 6. The J gene is TRBJ1-1, the V gene TRBV7-2; 7 nucleotides match TRBD1. Sequencing input: peripheral blood. This clonotype was sampled from a young woman with COVID-19, enrolled during active disease. CDR3 protein: CASSSGGFTEAFF. For the CDR3, the DNA is TGTGCCAGCAGTTCAGGGGGTTTTACTGAAGCTTTCTTT.